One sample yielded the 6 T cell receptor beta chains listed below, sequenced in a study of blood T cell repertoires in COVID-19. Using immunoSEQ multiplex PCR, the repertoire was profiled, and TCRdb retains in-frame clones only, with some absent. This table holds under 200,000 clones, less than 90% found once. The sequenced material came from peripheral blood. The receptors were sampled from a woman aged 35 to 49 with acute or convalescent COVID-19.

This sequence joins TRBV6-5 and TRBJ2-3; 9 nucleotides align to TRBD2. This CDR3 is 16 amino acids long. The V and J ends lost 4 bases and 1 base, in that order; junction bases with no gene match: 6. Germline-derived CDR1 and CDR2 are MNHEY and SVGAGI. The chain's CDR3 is CASSSGLAMGTDTQYF. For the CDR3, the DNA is TGTGCCAGCAGTTCGGGACTAGCAATGGGCACAGATACGCAGTATTTT.

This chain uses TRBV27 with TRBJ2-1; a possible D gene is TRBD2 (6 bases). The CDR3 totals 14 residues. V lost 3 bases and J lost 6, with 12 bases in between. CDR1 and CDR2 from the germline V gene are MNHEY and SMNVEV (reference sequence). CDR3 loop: CASSFRRGFNEQFF. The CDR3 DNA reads TGTGCCAGCAGTTTTAGGCGGGGCTTCAATGAGCAGTTCTTC.

CDR3 DNA sequence: TGTGCCAGCAGCTTAATTAGCGGGAGAAATGAGCAGTTCTTC. It encodes CASSLISGRNEQFF. The chain uses TRBV11-2 and TRBJ2-1; 9 positions agree with TRBD2. This CDR3 has 14 residues. The trim removed 2 bases at V and 7 bases at J, leaving 3 bases unmatched. Germline V lookup: CDR1 SGHAT, CDR2 FQNNGV. Full variable domain (remainder filled in from reference TRBV11-2 and TRBJ2-1): EAGVAQSPRYKIIEKRQSVAFWCNPISGHATLYWYQQILGQGPKLLIQFQNNGVVDDSQLPKDRFSAERLKGVDSTLKIQPAKLEDSAVYLCASSLISGRNEQFFGPGTRLTVL.

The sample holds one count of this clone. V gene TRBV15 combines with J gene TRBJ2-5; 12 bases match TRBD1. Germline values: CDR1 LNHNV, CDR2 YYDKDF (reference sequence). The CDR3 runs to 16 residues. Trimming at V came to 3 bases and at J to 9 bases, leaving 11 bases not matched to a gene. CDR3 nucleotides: TGTGCCACCAGCAGTCTCCGGGGACAGGGGGCTGGGGCCCAGTACTTC. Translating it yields CATSSLRGQGAGAQYF.

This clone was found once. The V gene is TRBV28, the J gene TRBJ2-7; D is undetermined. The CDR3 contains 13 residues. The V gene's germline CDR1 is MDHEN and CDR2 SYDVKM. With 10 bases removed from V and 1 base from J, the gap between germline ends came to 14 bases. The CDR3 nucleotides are TGTGCCATCGCCTTTAGCAGTTCCTACGAGCAGTACTTC. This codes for CAIAFSSSYEQYF.

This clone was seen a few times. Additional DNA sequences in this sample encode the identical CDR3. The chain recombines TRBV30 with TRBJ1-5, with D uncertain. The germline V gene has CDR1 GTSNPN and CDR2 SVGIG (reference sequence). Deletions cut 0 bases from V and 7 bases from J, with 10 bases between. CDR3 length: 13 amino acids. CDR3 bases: TGTGCCTGGAGTGTAGGTGGAGGCCAGCCCCAGCATTTT. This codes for CAWSVGGGQPQHF.